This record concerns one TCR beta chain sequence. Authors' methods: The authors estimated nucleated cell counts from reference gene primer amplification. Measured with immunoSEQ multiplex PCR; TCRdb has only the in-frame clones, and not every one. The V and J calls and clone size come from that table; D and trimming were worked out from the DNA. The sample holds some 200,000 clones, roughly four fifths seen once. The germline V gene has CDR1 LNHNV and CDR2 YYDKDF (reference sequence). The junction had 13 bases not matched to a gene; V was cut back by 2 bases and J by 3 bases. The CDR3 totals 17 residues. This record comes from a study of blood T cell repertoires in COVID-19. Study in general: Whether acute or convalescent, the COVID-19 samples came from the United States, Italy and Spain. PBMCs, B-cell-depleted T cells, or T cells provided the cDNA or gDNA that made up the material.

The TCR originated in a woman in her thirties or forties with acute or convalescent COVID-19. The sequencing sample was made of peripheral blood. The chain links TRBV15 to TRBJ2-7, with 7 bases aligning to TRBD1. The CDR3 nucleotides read TGTGCCACCAGCAGAATATCGGACAGGAACCTTCGCTACGAGCAGTACTTC. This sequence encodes CATSRISDRNLRYEQYF.